Below, 25 T cell receptor beta chains from the same sample are listed, as sequenced in a study of cytomegalovirus exposure and HLA in healthy donors. It was with 60 Vbeta and 13 Jbeta primers that the PCR ran. Assay used: immunoSEQ multiplex PCR; TCRdb lists only in-frame clones, some missing. The sample shows 110,000 to 150,000 clones, about 80% of them seen only once. The sample comprised PBMCs. The receptors shown here come from a woman aged 60 to 75 in good health and CMV-seropositive.

This clone was counted a single time. The chain carries TRBV7-2 and TRBJ2-1, with 11 positions matching TRBD2. Germline CDR1 reads SGHTA; CDR2 reads FQGNSA. J was trimmed by 0 bases and V by 5 bases; bases with no gene match: 9. The CDR3 is 18 amino acids. CDR3 nucleotides: TGTGCCAGCAGCACAGGGGCGGGGACTAGCGGCTCCTACAATGAGCAGTTCTTC. Translated, it gives CASSTGAGTSGSYNEQFF.

The chain links TRBV2 to TRBJ2-2, with D possibly matching TRBD2 (5 bases). V was trimmed by 11 bases and J by 1 base, leaving 8 bases between them. From germline, CDR1 is SNHLY and CDR2 FYNNEI. The CDR3 loop spans 12 amino acids. CDR3 sequence: CASGGNTGELFF. CDR3 DNA sequence: TGTGCCTCAGGAGGGAACACCGGGGAGCTGTTTTTT.

The chain employs TRBV10-3 and TRBJ1-2; tentative D call: TRBD1 (6 bases). The CDR3 sequence is 16 residues long. V lost 0 bases to trimming and J lost 6 bases, with 17 bases between them. The germline gives CDR1 ENHRY, CDR2 SYGVKD. The CDR3 nucleotides read TGTGCCATCAGTGAGTCGAAGTCAGGGGCGGTGAATGGCTACACCTTC. This translates into CAISESKSGAVNGYTF.

The chain has TRBV5-1 and TRBJ1-1, with TRBD1 as a possible D gene (6 bases). This CDR3 spans 14 amino acids. V was clipped by 4 bases and J by 1 base, with 11 bases between them. The germline V gene has CDR1 SGHRS and CDR2 YFSETQ. CDR3 sequence reads: CASSLQTGNTEAFF. In DNA form, the CDR3 reads TGCGCCAGCAGCCTACAGACAGGGAACACTGAAGCTTTCTTT.

This clone turned up a few times. The chain uses TRBV10-2 and TRBJ2-1; the match to TRBD2 covers 8 bases. Trimming at V came to 7 bases and at J to 2 bases, leaving 7 bases not matched to a gene. The CDR3 is made up of 15 amino acids. The V gene's germline CDR1 is WSHSY and CDR2 SAAADI. The CDR3 nucleotides are TGCGCCAGCAAGACTAGCGATACGCCCTACAATGAGCAGTTCTTC. It encodes CASKTSDTPYNEQFF.

This chain joins TRBV29-1 and TRBJ2-5, with TRBD2 identical over 7 bases. The CDR3 sequence is 15 residues long. V shed 3 bases and J 0 bases; nucleotides not matched to a gene: 7. Per germline, CDR1 SQVTM and CDR2 ANQGSEA. The CDR3, as DNA: TGCAGCGTTGATTTGGGGGAGGGGTACCAAGAGACCCAGTACTTC. Its translation: CSVDLGEGYQETQYF.

This clone showed up just a few times. This chain joins TRBV7-2 and TRBJ2-7; tentatively, D is TRBD1 (6 bases). The CDR3 length is 15 residues. Germline CDR1 reads SGHTA; CDR2 reads FQGNSA. Trimming stripped 4 bases from V and 0 bases from J, with 13 bases between. The DNA for the CDR3 is TGTGCCAGCAGCTCGACAGGTCTAAGCTCCTACGAGCAGTACTTC. It specifies CASSSTGLSSYEQYF.

J is TRBJ1-5 and V is TRBV5-5; unclear D gene. CDR1 is SGHKS, CDR2 YYEKEE, per germline (reference sequence). V was pared by 4 bases and J by 2 bases, with 10 bases between. This CDR3 has 14 residues. The CDR3 nucleotides are TGTGCCAGCAGCCCCGGGTCCGGCAATCAGCCCCAGCATTTT. This gives the protein CASSPGSGNQPQHF.

This clone occurred once. The chain has TRBV19 and TRBJ2-7; TRBD2 might be the D (5 bases). V was clipped by 5 bases and J by 6 bases, with 14 bases between them. The CDR3 totals 13 residues. Germline V CDR1 and CDR2: LNHDA, SQIVND (reference sequence). The CDR3 DNA reads TGTGCCAGTAGTGTGGCCAGCGGCGGCGAGCAGTACTTC. Translation gives CASSVASGGEQYF. Drawing the rest from reference TRBV19 and TRBJ2-7, the complete variable domain is DGGITQSPKYLFRKEGQNVTLSCEQNLNHDAMYWYRQDPGQGLRLIYYSQIVNDFQKGDIAEGYSVSREKKESFPLTVTSAQKNPTAFYLCASSVASGGEQYFGPGTRLTVT.

The genes are TRBV6-5 and TRBJ2-3, with a weak D call TRBD2 (6 bases). V was clipped by 8 bases and J by 0 bases, with 15 bases between them. Looked up from germline, CDR1 is MNHEY and CDR2 is SVGAGI. The CDR3 length is 15 residues. The CDR3 protein is CASRLGGISTDTQYF. The CDR3 coding sequence is TGTGCCAGCCGCCTGGGGGGAATCAGCACAGATACGCAGTATTTT.

The chain has TRBV28 and TRBJ1-2; the match to TRBD1 covers 7 bases. Germline CDR1 is MDHEN and CDR2 is SYDVKM. This CDR3 is built from 12 residues. V shed 6 bases, J shed 4 bases, and the junction held 2 bases outside the gene matches. The CDR3 loop is CASRTGIYGYTF. DNA of the CDR3: TGTGCCAGCAGGACAGGGATCTATGGCTACACCTTC.

The J gene is TRBJ1-4, the V gene TRBV30; 7 nucleotides agree with TRBD1. Germline values: CDR1 GTSNPN, CDR2 SVGIG (reference sequence). The CDR3 runs 14 residues. V trimming: 4 bases; J trimming: 6 bases; junction bases outside the gene matches: 8. CDR3 sequence: CAWNERTGDEKLFF. CDR3 DNA: TGTGCCTGGAACGAAAGGACAGGTGATGAAAAACTGTTTTTT.

The genes are TRBV29-1 and TRBJ2-7, with a possible D match to TRBD2 (6 bases). This CDR3 is 13 amino acids long. The germline V gene encodes CDR1 SQVTM and CDR2 ANQGSEA. V was pared by 7 bases and J by 0 bases, with 13 bases between. In DNA, the CDR3 is TGCAGCGCCGGGGACGGGAGCTCCTACGAGCAGTACTTC. Its protein product is CSAGDGSSYEQYF.

This clone was seen more than once but under ten times. The gene calls are TRBV30 and TRBJ2-7; 9 positions match TRBD2. Germline V CDR1 and CDR2: GTSNPN, SVGIG (reference sequence). This CDR3 contains 15 residues. Germline trimming cut 2 bases from V and 2 bases from J; bases unmatched to any gene: 7. In DNA, the CDR3 is TGTGCCTGGAGTTCACGACTAGCGGCCACCTACGAGCAGTACTTC. Its translation is CAWSSRLAATYEQYF.

The chain combines TRBV7-2 with TRBJ2-7; 9 nucleotides agree with TRBD1. From germline, CDR1 is SGHTA and CDR2 FQGNSA. The CDR3 has 14 residues. The trim removed 4 bases at V and 2 bases at J, leaving 3 bases unmatched. For the CDR3, the DNA is TGTGCCAGCAGCTCAGGACAGGGGACCTACGAGCAGTACTTC. Amino acids: CASSSGQGTYEQYF.

The V call is TRBV27, the J call TRBJ2-7; D is possibly TRBD1 (7 bases). This CDR3 comprises 13 residues. Trimming removed 2 bases at V and 6 bases at J, with 11 bases between. CDR1 and CDR2 (germline): MNHEY, SMNVEV (reference sequence). The CDR3 here is CASSLQGGREQYF. The CDR3 bases are TGTGCCAGCAGTTTACAGGGGGGACGCGAGCAGTACTTC.

In this sample, this clone turned up a few times. In nucleotides, the CDR3 is TGTGCCAGCAGCTTAGCGGGCAGGGTCGGCACCGGGGAGCTGTTTTTT. Amino acids: CASSLAGRVGTGELFF. The rearrangement links TRBV7-8 to TRBJ2-2, with a tentative D call TRBD1 (5 bases). Trimming pared 0 bases from V and 4 bases from J, leaving 12 bases between. In germline, CDR1 is SGHVS, CDR2 FQNEAQ. The CDR3 runs to 16 residues.

J is TRBJ1-4 and V is TRBV2, with D possibly being TRBD1 (6 bases). CDR1 and CDR2 from the germline V gene are SNHLY and FYNNEI. The CDR3 spans 15 residues. Trimming cost V 2 bases and J 7 bases, with 14 bases left between them. In DNA form, the CDR3 reads TGTGCCAGCAGTGAACAAGGGGGAAGCATTGAAAAACTGTTTTTT. Protein sequence: CASSEQGGSIEKLFF.

The rearrangement links TRBV5-4 to TRBJ2-7, with 10 positions matching TRBD2. V dropped 3 bases and J dropped 5; count of bases not matched to a gene: 8. From germline, CDR1 is SGHNT and CDR2 YYREEE (reference sequence). The CDR3 extends over 15 amino acids. The CDR3 spells CASSSAASGSHEQYF. The CDR3 region has the DNA TGTGCCAGCAGCTCAGCGGCTAGCGGGAGCCACGAGCAGTACTTC.

With regard to this clone: The same CDR3 arises from other DNA sequences in this sample as well. V is TRBV11-2 and J is TRBJ2-7; D remains unclear. Germline V gives CDR1 SGHAT, CDR2 FQNNGV. V dropped 5 bases and J dropped 4 bases, with 6 bases sitting between them. The CDR3 covers 11 residues. The CDR3 region is CASSPGYEQYF. DNA for the CDR3: TGTGCCAGCAGCCCCGGTTACGAGCAGTACTTC.

J is TRBJ1-2 and V is TRBV7-9; no firm D call. The CDR3 has 13 residues. The germline V gene has CDR1 SEHNR and CDR2 FQNEAQ (reference sequence). Trimming removed 3 bases at V and 5 bases at J, with 10 bases between. The CDR3 sequence: CASSFEREYGYTF. CDR3 DNA: TGTGCCAGCAGCTTTGAGAGGGAGTATGGCTACACCTTC. The full variable domain, with the rest looked up from reference TRBV7-9 and TRBJ1-2, is DTGVSQNPRHKITKRGQNVTFRCDPISEHNRLYWYRQTLGQGPEFLTYFQNEAQLEKSRLLSDRFSAERPKGSFSTLEIQRTEQGDSAMYLCASSFEREYGYTFGSGTRLTVV.

The chain's CDR3 is CASSLSELNYEQYF. For the CDR3, the DNA is TGTGCCAGCAGTTTATCCGAACTAAACTACGAGCAGTACTTC. The chain is built from TRBV28 and TRBJ2-7; D is unresolved. Germline-derived CDR1 and CDR2 are MDHEN and SYDVKM. Trimming removed 1 base from V and 3 bases from J, with 10 bases in between. The CDR3 covers 14 residues.

The rearrangement joins TRBV18 to TRBJ1-5, with D perhaps TRBD1 (6 bases). CDR1 is KGHSH, CDR2 LQKENI, per germline. Deletions cut 6 bases from V and 2 bases from J, with 14 bases between. The CDR3 sequence is 15 residues long. The CDR3 region is CASSNQAGGNQPQHF. The CDR3, as DNA: TGTGCCAGCTCCAACCAGGCAGGGGGCAATCAGCCCCAGCATTTT.

This clone was recorded only once. The chain joins TRBV6-1 to TRBJ1-1, with no clear D. The CDR3 has 13 amino acids. Germline V gene sequence: CDR1 MNHNS, CDR2 SASEGT. The V and J ends lost 5 bases and 1 base respectively, with 8 bases between them. CDR3 region: CASSKLKNTEAFF. The CDR3 DNA follows: TGTGCCAGCAGTAAGCTGAAGAACACTGAAGCTTTCTTT.

This clone occurred a few times. The rearrangement uses TRBV4-3 and TRBJ1-4; 11 bases are a match to TRBD1. The length of the CDR3 is 15 residues. V lost 2 bases to trimming and J lost 7 bases; unmatched junction nucleotides: 3. Germline V gives CDR1 LGHNA, CDR2 YSLEER. The CDR3 region has the DNA TGCGCCAGCAGCCAATTTGGGACAGGGGGTGAAAAACTGTTTTTT. Its translation: CASSQFGTGGEKLFF.